Given below is one T cell receptor beta chain in context. There is no known antigen for this receptor. Per-base qualities were not stored, and no clone one base away is much larger. The receptor library was made with the immunoSEQ multiplex PCR assay. The deep sequencing platform assayed roughly 10^5 TCR templates per sample. Genomic DNA extracted from sorted T cells was used for TCRbeta CDR3 sequencing. For the original study's pipeline: The R programming language was used for clonal analysis of TCRbeta CDR3 data. Unstimulated samples were compared with post-reaction CFSE-low samples to define alloreactive CD4+ and CD8+ clones. Regulatory or non-regulatory origin was assigned to alloreactive CD4+ clones by matching of sequences to sorted unstimulated Treg and non-Treg repertoires. TCRdb holds this immuneACCESS table with in-frame rearrangements only. Some clones are missing; in checked studies, unresolved V genes explain under half, and the rest has no known cause. From that table come the V and J calls and clone size; the DNA was used to work out D and trimming. The sample table records about 100,000 clones; less than 95% of these occur just once. Approximately 1.5% of the sample is in the top ten clones.

Sorted unstimulated T cells and proliferating T cells recovered from mixed lymphocyte reactions underwent TCRbeta CDR3 sequencing. Fresh whole blood from nine to eleven HLA-typed healthy donors was used to isolate PBMCs. To map where alloreactive clones came from, CD4+ non-regulatory T cells in the unstimulated state were FACS-sorted. The source of the sample is a study of siplizumab effects on memory and regulatory T cells (dated by TCRdb to between 2018 and 2020). Background for the entire study: The effect of the anti-CD2 antibody siplizumab on alloreactive T-cell subsets was examined in allogeneic mixed lymphocyte reactions constructed from human PBMCs. The research as a whole found: Of the alloreactive CD4+ clones that could be mapped, the Treg-derived share averaged about 63% with siplizumab compared with about 27% in control reactions. Whether proliferating Tregs from siplizumab cultures actually had suppressive function was not functionally confirmed. The cumulative frequency of alloreactive sequences traceable to unstimulated CD4+ memory T cells was significantly reduced by siplizumab. Unstimulated naive T cells appeared more diverse than memory T cells, and naive cells seemed to contribute substantially to the alloresponse. Because sequences below about 10^-5 frequency were poorly captured, only a minor fraction of alloreactive clones could be mapped to unstimulated subsets. Roughly 80-96% of proliferating CD4+ or CD8+ clones could not be assigned a naive or memory phenotype.

V sheds 1 base and J sheds 0 bases, leaving 13 bases between their ends. In the germline V gene (reference sequence), CDR1 corresponds to LNHNV and CDR2 to YYDKDF. From the cysteine through the phenylalanine, the CDR3 covers 16 amino acids. Only the CDR3 portion is preserved as DNA: 48 bases, with reading frame beginning at the first base. This TCR came from a human donor in good health. The sample was non-Treg CD4+ T cells sorted from blood. The cell subset or site tag for this specimen amounts to: FACS-sorted unstimulated CD4+ non-regulatory T cells. The sequence is built from TRBV15 and TRBJ2-7, with no D gene named confidently. Read as DNA, the sequence is TGTGCCACCAGCAGAGTAGCTAGTCGGGCCTCCTACGAGCAGTACTTC. This yields the protein CATSRVASRASYEQYF. Full variable domain (CDR3 extended with the reference TRBV15 and TRBJ2-7 proteins): DAMVIQNPRYQVTQFGKPVTLSCSQTLNHNVMYWYQQKSSQAPKLLFHYYDKDFNNEADTPDNFQSRRPNTSFCFLDIRSPGLGDTAMYLCATSRVASRASYEQYFGPGTRLTVT.